These 5 T cell receptor beta chains share one sample of origin, sequenced in a study of blood T cell repertoires in COVID-19. The table came from immunoSEQ multiplex PCR; TCRdb's copy has only in-frame clones and leaves some out. The table shows some 400,000 clones, with about 87% occurring only once. Sequencing was performed on peripheral blood. These receptors all stem from a woman in her twenties or thirties with COVID-19, enrolled during active disease.

This rearrangement joins TRBV5-1 to TRBJ2-1; TRBD2 matches 9 bases. Trimming removed 0 bases from V and 8 bases from J; junction bases left unmatched: 15. Germline CDR1 and CDR2: SGHRS and YFSETQ. This CDR3 region has 18 residues. The CDR3 is CASSLAPSVAGVGYEQFF. The CDR3 DNA reads TGCGCCAGCAGCTTGGCCCCCTCGGTAGCGGGAGTAGGCTATGAGCAGTTCTTC.

The CDR3 region is CASSTGAGGVAGANVLTF. The CDR3 region has the DNA TGTGCCAGCAGCACCGGAGCAGGGGGAGTTGCTGGGGCCAACGTCCTGACTTTC. This sequence joins TRBV7-2 and TRBJ2-6; 7 bases agree with TRBD1. There are 18 residues in the CDR3. J was trimmed by 2 bases and V by 5 bases; bases with no gene match: 12. Looked up from germline, CDR1 is SGHTA and CDR2 is FQGNSA. Full variable domain (missing parts from reference TRBV7-2 and TRBJ2-6): GAGVSQSPSNKVTEKGKDVELRCDPISGHTALYWYRQSLGQGLEFLIYFQGNSAPDKSGLPSDRFSAERTGGSVSTLTIQRTQQEDSAVYLCASSTGAGGVAGANVLTFGAGSRLTVL.

This sequence joins TRBV9 and TRBJ1-5, with 9 positions matching TRBD1. V lost 3 bases to trimming and J lost 0 bases; unmatched junction nucleotides: 7. Germline values: CDR1 SGDLS, CDR2 YYNGEE. The CDR3 extends over 17 amino acids. The CDR3 DNA follows: TGTGCCAGCAGCGCGGGACAGGGAATATATAGCAATCAGCCCCAGCATTTT. It specifies CASSAGQGIYSNQPQHF.

V and J are TRBV9 and TRBJ2-1; TRBD2 might be the D (5 bases). The CDR3 is 15 amino acids. The V gene's germline CDR1 is SGDLS and CDR2 YYNGEE. V was trimmed by 0 bases and J by 2 bases, leaving 9 bases between them. As DNA, the CDR3 is TGTGCCAGCAGCGTAGTTGAGCGGCCCTACAATGAGCAGTTCTTC. Translation gives CASSVVERPYNEQFF.

The chain links TRBV12-3 or TRBV12-4 to TRBJ1-4, with D uncertain. The CDR3 extends over 11 amino acids. Trimming pared 5 bases from V and 12 bases from J, leaving 10 bases between. As DNA, the CDR3 is TGTGCCAGCAGTCGCGGGTCACAACTGTTTTTT. Translation: CASSRGSQLFF.